Here is one TCR beta chain with its context. The antigen it recognizes is unknown. One base away there is no much larger clone; base qualities are not given. The immunoSEQ assay at survey resolution was used to sequence TCRbeta rearrangements from genomic DNA. In the source study's methods: Clonotypes representing more than 5% of the repertoire were considered putative leukemic clones, and around 57 such clones were identified across some 25 patients. In the TCR sequencing data, the lowest productive clonotype frequency that could be detected was 2.59 x 10-5. Only productive TCRbeta rearrangements, defined as complete and in-frame sequences, were included in the analyses. The clonality of each sample was calculated as Simpson clonality in the immunoSEQ Analyzer version 3.0. Clones were binned by frequency as very rare, small, medium, large (1-20%) or hyperexpanded (>20%). Generation probabilities were estimated with OLGA 1.2.3, V-gene circos plots were made with VDJtools, specificities were looked up in VDJdb, and CDR3 motifs were identified with GLIPH. TCRdb mirrors the immuneACCESS table, restricted to in-frame sequences. Some clones are absent from its copies; in checked studies, under half trace to an unresolved V gene, and the reason for the others is unknown. The V and J calls and clone size are taken from that table; D and trimming were inferred from the DNA. The sample has over 8,000 clones on record, about 80% of them singletons. The leading ten clones occupy about 72% of the sample.

The source of the sample is a study of STAT5B mutations in CD4+ large granular lymphocyte leukemia (dated by TCRdb to the early 2020s). Study-level background: Where cryopreserved patient cells were available, CD8+ cells were depleted first, followed by selection with anti-CD4 microbeads. The study compared the TCRbeta repertoires of patients with CD4+ T-cell large granular lymphocyte leukemia against those of healthy blood donors. Flow cytometry on FACSCanto II or FACSVerse confirmed that purified fractions exceeded 95% purity among lymphocytes.

The research as a whole found: TRBV06-family usage was enriched among the top patient clones (8/27) compared with healthy controls (2/35). The sources of patient cells varied, and only 6 CD4-sorted patient samples were included in the clonality comparison with healthy controls. The data were not HLA-matched, and the higher clonality in CD4+ T-LGLL than in CD8+ T-LGLL could be due to the relatively small sample size. Main leukemic clonotypes were private to each patient, although 25% to 30% of the main leukemic clonotypes were found at low frequency in the non-leukemic repertoires of other patients. Compared with healthy CD4+ repertoires, CD4-sorted patient repertoires appeared more clonal, and this difference remained even after the putative leukemic clones were removed.

V and J lose 1 base and 6 bases, and a span of 10 bases separates them. From cysteine to phenylalanine, the CDR3 is 13 amino acids long. Only the CDR3 portion is preserved as DNA: 39 bases, with reading frame beginning at the first base. Based on the germline V gene, the CDR1 and CDR2 sequences are SGHNT and YENEEA. Hematology units in Padova (Italy), Helsinki (Finland) and Shinshu (Japan) recruited the CD4+ T-LGLL patients. Patient samples were bead-purified CD4+, CD4+CD8+, CD57+ or CD56+ fractions, or unselected PBMC, depending on sample availability. Somatic STAT5B mutation profiles obtained by deep amplicon sequencing of the same DNA used for patient TCRbeta data were integrated with the patient TCRbeta data. All TCR-sequenced material derived from peripheral blood: patient blood samples and healthy donor buffy coats. Ficoll-Hypaque gradient centrifugation was used to isolate peripheral blood mononuclear cells. Genomic DNA was extracted with the Gentra Puregene Cell and Tissue kit and quantified on a Qubit 2.0 fluorometer.

Sequencing was performed on PBMCs. This sequence uses TRBV11-3 and TRBJ2-7; the D gene is possibly TRBD2, with 6 bases matching. This receptor was taken from a man between 60 and 70 years old with CD4+ T-cell large granular lymphocyte leukemia. The bases are TGTGCCAGCAGCTTAGTCGGGGGAGCCGAGCAGTACTTC. It translates as CASSLVGGAEQYF.